This TCR beta chain derives from a study of T cells in Graves' hyperthyroidism and ophthalmopathy. Study conclusions and caveats: From stable hyperthyroidism, ophthalmopathy was set apart by a 13 V-J model.

This clonotype was seen ten or more times. Its antigen is currently unknown. RNA transcripts provided the source from which TCR beta CDR3 regions were amplified. During a first-round RT-PCR of the TCR CDR3, the HTBI primer set was used. TCRdb re-derived calls from the multiplex PCR reads in MiXCR, one entry per CDR3 protein. The sample has around 200,000 distinct CDR3 sequences; around 18% are singletons. Germline assignment: CDR1 DFQATT and CDR2 SNEGSKA (reference sequence). This CDR3 has 16 amino acids. Trimming cost V 0 bases and J 2 bases; bases outside gene matches: 8. The authors deemed Graves' hyperthyroidism stable absent ophthalmopathy progression within 18 months.

The gene calls are TRBV20-1 and TRBJ2-5; 8 bases match TRBD1. Material for sequencing was blood. The source of this sequence is a middle-aged man with Graves' hyperthyroidism. The CDR3 loop is CSARDFRHRGQETQYF. CDR3 nucleotides: TGCAGTGCTAGAGATTTTAGGCACAGGGGGCAAGAGACCCAGTACTTC.